A few counts support the clone carrying this TCR beta chain. Its antigen remains unknown. This specimen comes from a study of T cell repertoires in cytomegalovirus infection. TCRdb independently ran MiXCR on the reads; one entry per CDR3 protein. Of fewer than 130,000 distinct CDR3 sequences detected, about 40% appear once; the ten largest clones hold roughly 74%. This CDR3 region has 14 residues. CDR1 MGHRA and CDR2 YSYEKL come from the germline V gene. With 1 base clipped from V and 4 bases from J, the junction kept 2 bases outside the gene matches. The source of this sequence is a human donor in good health (CMV status not recorded). Some clones in this sample may be carry-over from other donors' samples. The chain joins TRBV4-1 to TRBJ1-2; TRBD1 matches 8 bases. This specimen consisted of CD8+ T cells from cultured PBMCs, obtained from culture after CMV antigen stimulation. The CDR3 DNA reads TGCGCCAGCAGCCAAGGACAGGGGTCCTATGGCTACACCTTC. As protein: CASSQGQGSYGYTF.